One sample yielded the 4 T cell receptor beta chains listed below, sequenced in a study of T cells in Graves' hyperthyroidism and ophthalmopathy. Template material for amplifying TCR beta CDR3 regions consisted of RNA transcripts. The TCR CDR3 was amplified in a first-round RT-PCR using the HTBI primer set. MiXCR, applied by TCRdb to the multiplex PCR reads, yields one record per CDR3 protein. The sample consists of some 690,000 distinct CDR3 sequences, 17% of them appearing once. Input material: blood. These receptors all come from a man aged 50 to 59 with Graves' hyperthyroidism.

CDR3 amino acids: CASSSAGTSYEQYF. The CDR3 region has the DNA TGTGCCAGCAGTAGCGCCGGGACCTCCTACGAGCAGTACTTC. The chain employs TRBV27 and TRBJ2-7; D possibly uses TRBD1 or TRBD2 (5 bases each). CDR3 length: 14 amino acids. The V end was cut by 5 bases, the J end by 0 bases, with 11 bases between. The germline gives CDR1 MNHEY, CDR2 SMNVEV (reference sequence).

The table lists this clonotype with a few counts. The gene calls are TRBV3-1 and TRBJ2-7; 12 bases agree with TRBD2. The CDR3 has 18 amino acids. J gave up 0 bases and V 1 base, and 7 bases lay outside the gene matches. Germline V gives CDR1 LGHDT, CDR2 YNNKEL (reference sequence). CDR3 DNA: TGTGCCAGCAGCCAAGCGACTAGCGGGAGTCCCGACTCCTACGAGCAGTACTTC. As protein: CASSQATSGSPDSYEQYF.

This clonotype came up many times. The chain uses TRBV10-1 and TRBJ2-2; D not resolved. The V and J ends lost 7 bases and 1 base respectively, with 4 bases between them. Per the germline V gene, CDR1 is WNHNN and CDR2 is SYGVQD (reference sequence). The CDR3 runs 12 residues. In nucleotides, the CDR3 is TGCGCCAGCACCGGGAACACCGGGGAGCTGTTTTTT. This translates into CASTGNTGELFF.

The J gene is TRBJ2-3, the V gene TRBV20-1; tentative D call: TRBD1 (6 bases). CDR3 length: 15 amino acids. Germline V lookup: CDR1 DFQATT, CDR2 SNEGSKA (reference sequence). Trimming left V 3 bases short and J 4 bases short, with 17 bases between. CDR3 loop: CSARGAGERSDTQYF. For the CDR3, the DNA is TGCAGTGCTAGGGGGGCAGGGGAGCGTTCAGATACGCAGTATTTT.